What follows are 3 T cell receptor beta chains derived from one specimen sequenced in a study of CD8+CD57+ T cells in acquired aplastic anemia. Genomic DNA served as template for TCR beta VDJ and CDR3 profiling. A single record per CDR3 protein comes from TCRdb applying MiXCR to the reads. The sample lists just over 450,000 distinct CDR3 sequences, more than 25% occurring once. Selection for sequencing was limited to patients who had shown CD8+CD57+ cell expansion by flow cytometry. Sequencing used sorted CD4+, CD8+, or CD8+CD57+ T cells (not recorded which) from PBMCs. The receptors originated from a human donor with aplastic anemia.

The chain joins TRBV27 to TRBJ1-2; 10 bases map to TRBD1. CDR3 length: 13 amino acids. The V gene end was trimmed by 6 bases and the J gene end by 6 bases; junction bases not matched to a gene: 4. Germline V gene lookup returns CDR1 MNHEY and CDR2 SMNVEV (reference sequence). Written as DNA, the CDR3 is TGTGCCAGCAGGGTTGACAGGGGGCATGGCTACACCTTC. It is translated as CASRVDRGHGYTF.

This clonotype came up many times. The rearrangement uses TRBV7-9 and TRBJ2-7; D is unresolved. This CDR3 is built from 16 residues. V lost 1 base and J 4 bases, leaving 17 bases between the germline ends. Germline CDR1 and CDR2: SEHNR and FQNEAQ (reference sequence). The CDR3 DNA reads TGTGCCAGCAGCTTAGAGGCTCTAGGCTCCAGGTACGAGCAGTACTTC. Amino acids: CASSLEALGSRYEQYF.

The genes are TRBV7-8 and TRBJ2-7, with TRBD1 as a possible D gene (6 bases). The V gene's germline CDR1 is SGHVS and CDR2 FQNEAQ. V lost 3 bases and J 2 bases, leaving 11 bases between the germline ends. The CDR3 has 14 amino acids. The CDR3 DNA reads TGTGCCAGCAGCTTTCAGGGGACCACCTACGAGCAGTACTTC. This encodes CASSFQGTTYEQYF.